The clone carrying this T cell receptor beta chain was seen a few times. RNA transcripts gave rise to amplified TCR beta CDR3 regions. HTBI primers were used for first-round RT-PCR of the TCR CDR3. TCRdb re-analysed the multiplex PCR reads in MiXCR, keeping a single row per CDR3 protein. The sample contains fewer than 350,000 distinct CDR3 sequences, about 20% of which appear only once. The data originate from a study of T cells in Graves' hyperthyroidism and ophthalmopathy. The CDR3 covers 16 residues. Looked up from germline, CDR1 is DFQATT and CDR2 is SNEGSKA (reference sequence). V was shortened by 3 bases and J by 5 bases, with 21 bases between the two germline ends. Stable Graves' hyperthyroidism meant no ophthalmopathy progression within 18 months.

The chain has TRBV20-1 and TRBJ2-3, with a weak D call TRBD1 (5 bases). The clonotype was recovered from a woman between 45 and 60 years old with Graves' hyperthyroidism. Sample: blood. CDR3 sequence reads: CSASPSTSGLRDTQYF. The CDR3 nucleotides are TGCAGTGCTAGCCCCTCAACTTCAGGGTTGAGAGATACGCAGTATTTT.